The 29 T cell receptor beta chains reported below all come from one sample, sequenced in a study of T cell repertoires in cytomegalovirus infection. Their recognized antigens are unknown. TCRdb reprocessed the reads with MiXCR, giving one entry per CDR3 protein. The sample consists of 200,000 or so distinct CDR3 sequences, around two fifths of them appearing once. Sequencing used CD8+ T cells from cultured PBMCs, obtained from culture after CMV antigen stimulation. The receptors derive from a human donor in good health (CMV status not recorded). Some clones in this sample may be carry-over from other donors' samples.

The sample holds many counts of this clonotype. The chain is built from TRBV19 and TRBJ1-4; D not resolved. V lost 0 bases, J lost 0 bases, and 5 bases lay in between. Looked up from germline, CDR1 is LNHDA and CDR2 is SQIVND (reference sequence). This CDR3 spans 15 amino acids. The CDR3 DNA follows: TGTGCCAGTAGTATAGACCGAACAACTAATGAAAAACTGTTTTTT. It encodes CASSIDRTTNEKLFF.

The rearrangement uses TRBV6-6 and TRBJ2-1; TRBD2 matches 7 bases. CDR1 is MNHNY, CDR2 SVGAGI, per germline (reference sequence). V was pared by 0 bases and J by 8 bases, with 10 bases of the junction left unmatched. The CDR3 spans 16 residues. CDR3 DNA sequence: TGTGCCAGCAGTTACTCGAGGGACTACGGAAATGATGAGCAGTTCTTC. Encoded protein: CASSYSRDYGNDEQFF.

The chain carries TRBV7-8 and TRBJ2-1; D not resolved. V lost 5 bases to trimming and J lost 0 bases, with 11 bases between them. CDR1 is SGHVS and CDR2 is FQNEAQ in the germline V gene. The CDR3 has 15 residues. CDR3 nucleotides: TGTGCCAGCAGCGTCCCTTGGAGCTCCTACAATGAGCAGTTCTTC. Translated: CASSVPWSSYNEQFF.

The CDR3 bases are TGTGCCAGCAGCCTAGCGGGCTCTGAGCAGTTCTTC. This translates into CASSLAGSEQFF. The chain has TRBV7-3 and TRBJ2-1; the match to TRBD2 covers 8 bases. This CDR3 region has 12 residues. Trimming removed 5 bases from V and 9 bases from J; junction bases left unmatched: 3. The germline gives CDR1 SGHTA, CDR2 FQGTGA.

The chain has TRBV20-1 and TRBJ2-1; D is possibly TRBD1 (5 bases). V lost 3 bases to trimming and J lost 7 bases, with 19 bases between them. Germline lookup yields CDR1 DFQATT and CDR2 SNEGSKA (reference sequence). This CDR3 comprises 15 residues. CDR3 sequence: CSASPSPQGWNEQFF. The CDR3 DNA follows: TGCAGTGCTAGCCCCTCGCCGCAGGGTTGGAATGAGCAGTTCTTC.

The CDR3 loop is CASSQEGVADTQYF. The CDR3 DNA sequence: TGTGCCAGCAGCCAAGAGGGAGTGGCAGATACGCAGTATTTT. V usage is TRBV14 and J usage is TRBJ2-3; TRBD2 might be the D (5 bases). The germline gives CDR1 SGHDN, CDR2 FVKESK. V lost 0 bases and J lost 4, with 8 bases in between. The CDR3 runs 14 residues.

Details on this clonotype: Germline is not matched at one junction end, which may reflect a read error. The genes are TRBV4-1 and TRBJ2-5, with 8 bases lining up with TRBD1. The CDR3 totals 16 residues. Germline-derived CDR1 and CDR2 are MGHRA and YSYEKL. This CDR3 is CASSQRGQGAKETTYF. The CDR3 DNA sequence: TGCGCAAGCAGCCAACGGGGCCAGGGGGCGAAAGAGACCACGTACTTC.

This chain uses TRBV23-1 with TRBJ2-3; tentatively, D is TRBD2 (5 bases). TRBV23-1 falls under the ORF class, with uncertain function. V was cut by 5 bases and J by 5 bases, with 8 bases left in between. The CDR3 loop spans 12 amino acids. CDR3 sequence (DNA): TGCGCCAGCAGTAACCGGGAAGATACGCAGTATTTT. Translating it yields CASSNREDTQYF.

This clonotype has a count of ten or more. The chain recombines TRBV28 with TRBJ2-3; TRBD2 might be the D (5 bases). Germline CDR1 MDHEN, CDR2 SYDVKM. The CDR3 is 15 residues long. V gave up 8 bases and J gave up 0 bases, with 15 bases separating them. The CDR3 sequence is CASLLLAGSTDTQYF. The CDR3 bases are TGTGCCAGCCTGCTGCTAGCCGGTAGCACAGATACGCAGTATTTT.

V usage is TRBV12-3 or TRBV12-4 and J usage is TRBJ2-1; 16 bases are a match to TRBD2. The V segment lost 8 bases and the J segment 3 bases; nucleotides outside the gene matches: 7. The CDR3 is 17 residues long. The CDR3 DNA is TGTGCCAGCCGGGGACTAGCGGGAGGGCCCTTCTACAATGAGCAGTTCTTC. Residues: CASRGLAGGPFYNEQFF.

V is TRBV27 and J is TRBJ2-2, with 13 nucleotides matching TRBD2. J lost 0 bases, V lost 11 bases, and 9 bases had no gene match. The CDR3 has 17 residues. Germline assignment: CDR1 MNHEY and CDR2 SMNVEV (reference sequence). The CDR3 DNA reads as TGTGCCTTCCACGGACTAGCGGGAGTCTCGAACACCGGGGAGCTGTTTTTT. Residues: CAFHGLAGVSNTGELFF.

This clonotype was detected only a few times. The chain links TRBV7-9 to TRBJ2-1; TRBD1 might be the D (6 bases). The germline V gene encodes CDR1 SEHNR and CDR2 FQNEAQ (reference sequence). CDR3 size: 18 residues. Trimming took off 2 bases at V and 0 bases at J, with 17 bases between the two ends. The CDR3 DNA sequence: TGTGCCAGCAGCTTACGGCCCAGAACCAGGGGCTCCTACAATGAGCAGTTCTTC. Protein: CASSLRPRTRGSYNEQFF.

This clonotype was seen a few times. This chain connects TRBV4-1 to TRBJ2-2; unclear D gene. This CDR3 comprises 18 residues. V was shortened by 4 bases and J by 4 bases, with 22 bases between the two germline ends. Looked up from germline, CDR1 is MGHRA and CDR2 is YSYEKL. The CDR3 loop reads CASSLHQTRVRSTGELFF. CDR3 sequence (DNA): TGCGCCAGCAGCCTCCACCAGACAAGGGTTCGGAGCACCGGGGAGCTGTTTTTT.

This chain links TRBV15 with TRBJ2-7; D gene uncertain. The ends were cut back, 4 bases at V and 0 bases at J, with 10 bases in the middle. In germline, CDR1 is LNHNV, CDR2 YYDKDF (reference sequence). The CDR3 is 14 amino acids. The CDR3 DNA follows: TGTGCCACCAGCACCCTCCAGAGCTCCTACGAGCAGTACTTC. Amino acid sequence: CATSTLQSSYEQYF. The full variable domain, with the rest looked up from reference TRBV15 and TRBJ2-7, is DAMVIQNPRYQVTQFGKPVTLSCSQTLNHNVMYWYQQKSSQAPKLLFHYYDKDFNNEADTPDNFQSRRPNTSFCFLDIRSPGLGDTAMYLCATSTLQSSYEQYFGPGTRLTVT.

This clonotype was counted only a few times. J is TRBJ2-1 and V is TRBV10-3, with 12 bases that match TRBD2. Germline assignment: CDR1 ENHRY and CDR2 SYGVKD. The CDR3 contains 14 residues. V lost 8 bases, J lost 6 bases, and 5 bases stayed unmatched. The CDR3 bases are TGTGCCATCTCTGGACTAGCGGGGATCAATGAGCAGTTCTTC. Its protein is CAISGLAGINEQFF.

The chain employs TRBV29-1 and TRBJ2-1, with D uncertain. Germline V gene sequence: CDR1 SQVTM, CDR2 ANQGSEA. This CDR3 is built from 11 residues. Deletions cut 7 bases from V and 11 bases from J, with 15 bases between. The CDR3 DNA reads TGCAGCGGTGGCGCAGTTATAAAGCAGTTCTTC. It codes for CSGGAVIKQFF.

This clonotype was seen many times. The gene calls are TRBV7-2 and TRBJ2-1, with 8 bases identical to TRBD2. V dropped 5 bases and J dropped 9; count of bases not matched to a gene: 6. This CDR3 region has 13 residues. Germline V gene lookup returns CDR1 SGHTA and CDR2 FQGNSA. CDR3: CASSGTRNGEQFF. The CDR3 region has the DNA TGTGCCAGCAGCGGGACTAGGAACGGTGAGCAGTTCTTC.

This sequence joins TRBV18 and TRBJ1-1; 8 nucleotides line up with TRBD1. Germline loops: CDR1 KGHSH, CDR2 LQKENI. The junction had 9 bases not matched to a gene; V was cut back by 7 bases and J by 5 bases. This CDR3 has 14 amino acids. The CDR3 region is CASLTGALRTEAFF. The DNA of the CDR3 is TGTGCCAGCTTGACAGGGGCGTTGAGGACTGAAGCTTTCTTT.

At least ten counts were recorded for this clonotype. The CDR3 nucleotides are TGTGCCAGCAGCTTGGCTGGGGGTCTCGAGCAGTACTTC. This encodes CASSLAGGLEQYF. The J gene is TRBJ2-7, the V gene TRBV5-8, with D perhaps being TRBD1 or TRBD2 (5 bases each). From germline, CDR1 is SGHTS and CDR2 YDEGEE. The germline V and J ends were trimmed by 0 bases and 6 bases, with 10 bases remaining between them. The CDR3 covers 13 residues.

As to this clonotype: At one of its ends the junction is not consistent with the germline gene, which may arise from a read error. This rearrangement joins TRBV11-2 to TRBJ1-3; no reliable D call. The CDR3 length is 15 residues. In germline, CDR1 is SGHAT, CDR2 FQNNGV. CDR3 coding DNA: TGTGCCAGCAGGAAAGGAGTCCACTCTGGGAACACCATATATTTT. Its protein is CASRKGVHSGNTIYF.

This clonotype has just a few counts. This chain connects TRBV6-6 to TRBJ1-1, with D unclear. CDR3 size: 13 residues. V lost 5 bases and J 4 bases, leaving 11 bases between the germline ends. The germline gives CDR1 MNHNY, CDR2 SVGAGI (reference sequence). The CDR3 here is CASSGGSSTEAFF. The DNA of the CDR3 is TGTGCCAGCAGTGGCGGGAGTTCCACTGAAGCTTTCTTT.

This clonotype turned up a few times. The CDR3, as DNA: TGTGCCAGCAGGACGGGACCTTCACCCCTCCACTTT. It yields the protein CASRTGPSPLHF. The chain employs TRBV28 and TRBJ1-6; weak D call: TRBD1 (5 bases). Between the trimmed V and J ends, which lost 6 bases and 9 bases, there was a span of 9 bases. The length of the CDR3 is 12 residues. From germline, CDR1 is MDHEN and CDR2 SYDVKM.

The V gene is TRBV15, the J gene TRBJ2-1, with 9 bases lining up with TRBD2. V lost 1 base to trimming and J lost 9 bases; unmatched junction nucleotides: 7. The germline CDR1 and CDR2 sequences are LNHNV and YYDKDF (reference sequence). This CDR3 is built from 15 residues. This CDR3 is CATSRVRTSDSEQFF. As DNA, the CDR3 is TGTGCCACCAGCAGAGTCAGGACTAGCGACAGTGAGCAGTTCTTC.

This clonotype has just a few counts. The V gene is TRBV9, the J gene TRBJ2-1; 11 positions match TRBD1. The length of the CDR3 is 16 residues. Germline CDR1 reads SGDLS; CDR2 reads YYNGEE. Losses at the gene ends were 3 bases for V and 3 bases for J; bases not matched to a gene: 5. The CDR3 protein is CASSGPGTGGYNEQFF. CDR3 DNA: TGTGCCAGCAGCGGGCCCGGGACAGGGGGCTACAATGAGCAGTTCTTC. The variable domain in full, completed from reference TRBV9 and TRBJ2-1, reads DSGVTQTPKHLITATGQRVTLRCSPRSGDLSVYWYQQSLDQGLQFLIQYYNGEERAKGNILERFSAQQFPDLHSELNLSSLELGDSALYFCASSGPGTGGYNEQFFGPGTRLTVL.

This clonotype was counted only a few times. The V and J genes are TRBV12-3 or TRBV12-4 and TRBJ1-5; tentatively, D is TRBD1 (5 bases). The CDR3 extends over 13 amino acids. The V and J ends lost 2 bases and 5 bases respectively, with 7 bases between them. DNA for the CDR3: TGTGCCAGCAGTTTACGGGGCGATCAGCCCCAGCATTTT. It encodes CASSLRGDQPQHF.

The chain uses TRBV6-5 and TRBJ2-1, with 7 positions matching TRBD2. J was trimmed by 3 bases and V by 0 bases; bases with no gene match: 2. Germline V lookup: CDR1 MNHEY, CDR2 SVGAGI. The CDR3 runs to 15 residues. Here the CDR3 reads CASSYSGGVYNEQFF. The CDR3 nucleotides read TGTGCCAGCAGTTACTCGGGGGGGGTCTACAATGAGCAGTTCTTC.

The chain employs TRBV7-4 and TRBJ2-7; D gene unclear. This CDR3 comprises 13 residues. V gave up 1 base and J gave up 5 bases, with 9 bases separating them. Per the germline V gene, CDR1 is SGHVT and CDR2 is SQSDAQ. The CDR3 loop is CASSLDGLHEQYF. The CDR3 DNA is TGTGCCAGCAGCTTAGACGGGCTCCACGAGCAGTACTTC.

Concerning this clonotype itself: Compared with germline, one end of the junction differs, possibly owing to a read error. This chain connects TRBV12-3 or TRBV12-4 to TRBJ2-7; no clear D. CDR3 length: 12 amino acids. The CDR3 nucleotides are TGTGCCGGCAGTTTCGTAACCTACGAGCAGTACTTC. Translation: CAGSFVTYEQYF.

The chain carries TRBV7-9 and TRBJ2-6; tentatively, D is TRBD1 (6 bases). Germline CDR1 reads SEHNR; CDR2 reads FQNEAQ (reference sequence). The CDR3 covers 17 residues. V shed 5 bases and J shed 4 bases, with 18 bases lying between them. Written as DNA, the CDR3 is TGTGCCAGCAGCCGGCCCGCCACAGGGCGCGGGGCCAACGTCCTGACTTTC. It translates to CASSRPATGRGANVLTF.